This TCR beta chain was retrieved from a study of T cells after yellow fever vaccination. This clonotype was recorded many times. The CDR3 runs 12 residues. Trimming left V 4 bases short and J 1 base short, with 5 bases between. Germline assignment: CDR1 GTSNPN and CDR2 SVGIG (reference sequence). TCRdb passed the 5' RACE reads through MiXCR, listing each CDR3 protein once. The sample records about 140,000 distinct CDR3 sequences, about 7.7% being singletons. Sequencing used CD4+ T cells sorted from PBMCs, obtained 5 days after the yellow fever booster vaccination. This sequence joins TRBV30 and TRBJ2-1; D not resolved. The TCR originated in a man between 25 and 39 years old who received the YFV17D yellow fever vaccine. CDR3: CAWTRSYNEQFF. The CDR3 nucleotides read TGTGCCTGGACTAGATCCTACAATGAGCAGTTCTTC.